These T cell receptor beta chains were read from a single sample in a study of response to subunit inactivated influenza vaccine. TCRdb analysed the RT-PCR reads with MiXCR anew, one entry per CDR3 protein. The sample has around 750,000 distinct CDR3 sequences, 21% seen once. Sequenced material: PBMCs from blood, taken about 5 days after vaccination. The receptors were sampled from a man over 45 who received an inactivated influenza vaccine. Both conserved end residues are part of each CDR3. The D gene is left open where the match is weak. The size entry is marked missing in some rows and otherwise reads once, few, many or a size class.

d_call: TRBD2
clone_size: NA
j_call: TRBJ2-7
v_call: TRBV7-2
cdr3_nt: TGTGCCAGCAGCCGATTGGGACTAGCGGGAACCTACGAGCAGTACTTC
cdr3_aa: CASSRLGLAGTYEQYF

d_call: NA
clone_size: NA
j_call: TRBJ1-6
v_call: TRBV5-1
cdr3_nt: TGCGCCAGCAGCCTAAGACCTTATAATTCACCCCTCCACTTT
cdr3_aa: CASSLRPYNSPLHF

d_call: TRBD1
clone_size: NA
j_call: TRBJ2-7
v_call: TRBV20-1
cdr3_nt: TGCAGTGCTGGACGGACAGGGATAGACGAGCAGTACTTC
cdr3_aa: CSAGRTGIDEQYF

d_call: TRBD2
clone_size: few
j_call: TRBJ2-7
v_call: TRBV5-1
cdr3_nt: TGCGCCAGCACACCGGGACTAGCGGAGGCCGAGCAGTACTTC
cdr3_aa: CASTPGLAEAEQYF

d_call: NA
clone_size: few
j_call: TRBJ2-3
v_call: TRBV5-1
cdr3_nt: TGCGCCAGCAGAGGATTGGAGGGGGATACAAAGACCGCTAGCACAGATACGCAGTATTTT
cdr3_aa: CASRGLEGDTKTASTDTQYF

d_call: TRBD1
clone_size: few
j_call: TRBJ1-2
v_call: TRBV12-3/TRBV12-4
cdr3_nt: TGTGCCAGCAGCACCGGGACAGGGAAAGGCTACACCTTC
cdr3_aa: CASSTGTGKGYTF

d_call: NA
clone_size: many
j_call: TRBJ2-7
v_call: TRBV12-3/TRBV12-4
cdr3_nt: TGTGCCAGCAGAGCTTACAGGAGCTCCTACGAGCAGTACTTC
cdr3_aa: CASRAYRSSYEQYF

d_call: TRBD2
clone_size: NA
j_call: TRBJ2-1
v_call: TRBV11-2
cdr3_nt: TGTGCCACCTTTAGCGGGATCCCCTACAATGAGCAGTTCTTC
cdr3_aa: CATFSGIPYNEQFF

d_call: NA
clone_size: NA
j_call: TRBJ1-4
v_call: TRBV7-9
cdr3_nt: TGTGCCAGCAGACGATTTCCTGCAACTAATGAAAAACTGTTTTTT
cdr3_aa: CASRRFPATNEKLFF

d_call: NA
clone_size: NA
j_call: TRBJ2-2
v_call: TRBV24-1
cdr3_nt: TGTGCCACCAGTCAGCTGGGTATGGCCGGGGAGCTGTTTTTT
cdr3_aa: CATSQLGMAGELFF

d_call: NA
clone_size: NA
j_call: TRBJ2-5
v_call: TRBV7-2
cdr3_nt: TGTGCCAGCAGCTACCAGTGGGAGACCCAGTACTTC
cdr3_aa: CASSYQWETQYF

d_call: NA
clone_size: NA
j_call: TRBJ2-2
v_call: TRBV20-1
cdr3_nt: TGCAGTGCTACCAATGGGGGTCGGGATACCGGGGAGCTGTTTTTT
cdr3_aa: CSATNGGRDTGELFF

d_call: TRBD2
clone_size: NA
j_call: TRBJ2-1
v_call: TRBV11-2
cdr3_nt: TGTGCCAGCACCCATGGGGGGGGAGGGTACAATGAGCAGTTCTTC
cdr3_aa: CASTHGGGGYNEQFF

d_call: TRBD2
clone_size: few
j_call: TRBJ2-5
v_call: TRBV29-1
cdr3_nt: TGCAGCGTTAGGGGACTAGCGGTAAGAGGGACCCAGTACTTC
cdr3_aa: CSVRGLAVRGTQYF

d_call: TRBD2
clone_size: NA
j_call: TRBJ2-2
v_call: TRBV4-3
cdr3_nt: TGCGCCAGCAGCCAAGATGGACTAGTAGACCTCACCGGGGAGCTGTTTTTT
cdr3_aa: CASSQDGLVDLTGELFF

d_call: NA
clone_size: NA
j_call: TRBJ1-1
v_call: TRBV7-2
cdr3_nt: TGTGCCAGCAGCTTAATGGGAGATATGAACACTGAAGCTTTCTTT
cdr3_aa: CASSLMGDMNTEAFF

d_call: NA
clone_size: few
j_call: TRBJ2-1
v_call: TRBV29-1
cdr3_nt: TGCAGCGTTGCCGGGGGTCTGTTCAATGAGCAGTTCTTC
cdr3_aa: CSVAGGLFNEQFF

d_call: TRBD1
clone_size: NA
j_call: TRBJ2-7
v_call: TRBV2
cdr3_nt: TGTGCCAGCAGCACAGGGGAAAACTACGAGCAGTACTTC
cdr3_aa: CASSTGENYEQYF

d_call: NA
clone_size: few
j_call: TRBJ2-1
v_call: TRBV7-9
cdr3_nt: TGTGCCAGCAGCTTATCGTTTCCCAATGAGCAGTTCTTC
cdr3_aa: CASSLSFPNEQFF

d_call: TRBD1
clone_size: few
j_call: TRBJ2-2
v_call: TRBV10-1
cdr3_nt: TGCGCCACCGGACAGGGAAGCGGGGAGCTGTTTTTT
cdr3_aa: CATGQGSGELFF

d_call: NA
clone_size: few
j_call: TRBJ2-7
v_call: TRBV6-2/TRBV6-3
cdr3_nt: TGTGCCAGCAGCGATGGATCTAGTAACGACGAGCAGTACTTC
cdr3_aa: CASSDGSSNDEQYF

d_call: TRBD2
clone_size: few
j_call: TRBJ2-3
v_call: TRBV28
cdr3_nt: TGTGCCAGCAGTCCCCCGTCGCCCAGCGGGATTCCTCCGTGGCAGTATTTT
cdr3_aa: CASSPPSPSGIPPWQYF

d_call: TRBD1
clone_size: NA
j_call: TRBJ2-2
v_call: TRBV20-1
cdr3_nt: TGCAGTGCCCGACAGGGGGGGAACACCGGGGAGCTGTTTTTT
cdr3_aa: CSARQGGNTGELFF

d_call: TRBD2
clone_size: NA
j_call: TRBJ2-7
v_call: TRBV27
cdr3_nt: TGTGCCAGCAGTAGGCTAGCGGGGGGGATTAGTACCTACGAGCAGTACTTC
cdr3_aa: CASSRLAGGISTYEQYF

d_call: NA
clone_size: few
j_call: TRBJ2-1
v_call: TRBV4-3
cdr3_nt: TGCGCCAGCAGCCAAGAGATCCAGCGGGCTTACAATGAGCAGTTCTTC
cdr3_aa: CASSQEIQRAYNEQFF

d_call: TRBD2
clone_size: few
j_call: TRBJ2-1
v_call: TRBV29-1
cdr3_nt: TGCAGCGTGGGGACTAGCGGGGGTAACAATGAGCAGTTCTTC
cdr3_aa: CSVGTSGGNNEQFF

d_call: NA
clone_size: few
j_call: TRBJ2-1
v_call: TRBV10-3
cdr3_nt: TGTGCCATCAGTGACACAGGGAGGGCCTACAATGAGCAGTTCTTC
cdr3_aa: CAISDTGRAYNEQFF

d_call: NA
clone_size: NA
j_call: TRBJ2-1
v_call: TRBV2
cdr3_nt: TGTGCCAGCAGCCCCGGGTCAGACGAGCAGTTCTTC
cdr3_aa: CASSPGSDEQFF

d_call: NA
clone_size: NA
j_call: TRBJ2-6
v_call: TRBV6-1
cdr3_nt: TGTGCCAGCAGTGAAACGGGGGGCGACCGCACCTCTGGGGCCAACGTCCTGACTTTC
cdr3_aa: CASSETGGDRTSGANVLTF

d_call: NA
clone_size: few
j_call: TRBJ2-7
v_call: TRBV4-3
cdr3_nt: TGCGCCAGCAGCCAAGTACTTAACAGTCCCTACGAGCAGTACTTC
cdr3_aa: CASSQVLNSPYEQYF

d_call: NA
clone_size: few
j_call: TRBJ1-1
v_call: TRBV5-1
cdr3_nt: TGCGCCAGCAGCTTAGATTTCGCTGAAGCTTTCTTT
cdr3_aa: CASSLDFAEAFF

d_call: TRBD2
clone_size: NA
j_call: TRBJ2-1
v_call: TRBV7-3
cdr3_nt: TGTGCCAGCAGCGGCCAGGCTAGCGGGGGAGGGGGCTATGAGCAGTTCTTC
cdr3_aa: CASSGQASGGGGYEQFF

d_call: TRBD2
clone_size: few
j_call: TRBJ2-3
v_call: TRBV7-2
cdr3_nt: TGTGCCAGCAGCCCTAGCGGGGGGGCAAATACGCAGTATTTT
cdr3_aa: CASSPSGGANTQYF

d_call: TRBD1
clone_size: many
j_call: TRBJ2-3
v_call: TRBV4-2
cdr3_nt: TGTGCCAGCAGCCAAGGGGACAGGGGCACAGATACGCAGTATTTT
cdr3_aa: CASSQGDRGTDTQYF

d_call: NA
clone_size: NA
j_call: TRBJ1-1
v_call: TRBV18
cdr3_nt: TGTTCCAGCTCAGCAGATGGGGGGGGCGGCACTGAAGCTTTCTTT
cdr3_aa: CSSSADGGGGTEAFF

d_call: NA
clone_size: NA
j_call: TRBJ2-1
v_call: TRBV5-5
cdr3_nt: TGTGCCAGCAGCTACAGGGTTACATACAATGAGCAGTTCTTC
cdr3_aa: CASSYRVTYNEQFF

d_call: TRBD2
clone_size: NA
j_call: TRBJ2-3
v_call: TRBV10-2
cdr3_nt: TGCGCCAGCAGCGGGACTAGCGGGAGGTCCACAGATACGCAGTATTTT
cdr3_aa: CASSGTSGRSTDTQYF

d_call: NA
clone_size: NA
j_call: TRBJ1-1
v_call: TRBV29-1
cdr3_nt: TGCAGCGTTGTTCGGAACTTCCCCTTGAACACTGAAGCTTTCTTT
cdr3_aa: CSVVRNFPLNTEAFF

d_call: TRBD2
clone_size: few
j_call: TRBJ2-7
v_call: TRBV28
cdr3_nt: TGTGCCAGCAGTTCCACAACCGGGACTAGCGGGGGCCTTTTCGAGCAGTACTTC
cdr3_aa: CASSSTTGTSGGLFEQYF

d_call: NA
clone_size: NA
j_call: TRBJ1-1
v_call: TRBV18
cdr3_nt: TGTGCCAGCTCACCTGAGACAGGAGGAATTGAAGCTTTCTTT
cdr3_aa: CASSPETGGIEAFF

d_call: TRBD1
clone_size: NA
j_call: TRBJ2-1
v_call: TRBV2
cdr3_nt: TGTGCCAGCAGTGGAGGCCGGGACAGGGCCTATGATGAGCAGTTCTTC
cdr3_aa: CASSGGRDRAYDEQFF

d_call: NA
clone_size: NA
j_call: TRBJ1-5
v_call: TRBV12-3/TRBV12-4
cdr3_nt: TGTGCCAGCAGTTTAGCAGGGCCCAATCAGCCCCAGCATTTT
cdr3_aa: CASSLAGPNQPQHF

d_call: TRBD1
clone_size: few
j_call: TRBJ2-1
v_call: TRBV9
cdr3_nt: TGTGCCAGCAGCCCCAAGGGGGACAGGGGATTCCATGAGCAGTTCTTC
cdr3_aa: CASSPKGDRGFHEQFF

d_call: NA
clone_size: NA
j_call: TRBJ1-1
v_call: TRBV20-1
cdr3_nt: TGCAGTGCTAGAGGGGTAGCGGATAACACTGAAGCTTTCTTT
cdr3_aa: CSARGVADNTEAFF

d_call: NA
clone_size: few
j_call: TRBJ2-1
v_call: TRBV12-3/TRBV12-4
cdr3_nt: TGTGCCAGCAGTTTAGCGCAACAGGGGAGGCTCTACAATGAGCAGTTCTTC
cdr3_aa: CASSLAQQGRLYNEQFF

d_call: NA
clone_size: NA
j_call: TRBJ2-7
v_call: TRBV27
cdr3_nt: TGTGCCAGCAGTCCCCAGGGAAGGGGGGGCTTGTACGAGCAGTACTTC
cdr3_aa: CASSPQGRGGLYEQYF

d_call: TRBD2
clone_size: few
j_call: TRBJ2-3
v_call: TRBV20-1
cdr3_nt: TGCAGTGCTAGTCGGACTAGCAGCACAGATACGCAGTATTTT
cdr3_aa: CSASRTSSTDTQYF

d_call: TRBD1
clone_size: NA
j_call: TRBJ2-3
v_call: TRBV12-3/TRBV12-4
cdr3_nt: TGTGCCAGCAGCGAGACAGGGTCTAGCACAGATACGCAGTATTTT
cdr3_aa: CASSETGSSTDTQYF

d_call: NA
clone_size: few
j_call: TRBJ2-2
v_call: TRBV12-3/TRBV12-4
cdr3_nt: TGTGCCAGCAGTTTTAGTCCCCCCCTGACCGGGGAGCTGTTTTTT
cdr3_aa: CASSFSPPLTGELFF

d_call: TRBD1
clone_size: NA
j_call: TRBJ1-6
v_call: TRBV30
cdr3_nt: TGTGCCTGGAGGTACAGGGGGCCAAATTCACCCCTCCACTTT
cdr3_aa: CAWRYRGPNSPLHF

d_call: NA
clone_size: many
j_call: TRBJ2-7
v_call: TRBV25-1
cdr3_nt: TGTGCCAGCAGGGAACAGGGTTCCTACGAGCAGTACTTC
cdr3_aa: CASREQGSYEQYF

d_call: NA
clone_size: NA
j_call: TRBJ2-7
v_call: TRBV5-1
cdr3_nt: TGCGCCAGCAGCTTGGCGGGGGCAACTTCCTCCTACGAGCAGTACTTC
cdr3_aa: CASSLAGATSSYEQYF

d_call: NA
clone_size: NA
j_call: TRBJ2-3
v_call: TRBV10-2
cdr3_nt: TGCGCCAGCACCCACTCGCATTTGGATACGCAGTATTTT
cdr3_aa: CASTHSHLDTQYF

d_call: NA
clone_size: few
j_call: TRBJ1-1
v_call: TRBV6-1
cdr3_nt: TGTGCCAGCAGTAAAAGTGGGGTCGGCCGGGACACTGAAGCTTTCTTT
cdr3_aa: CASSKSGVGRDTEAFF

d_call: NA
clone_size: few
j_call: TRBJ2-3
v_call: TRBV7-8
cdr3_nt: TGTGCCAGCAGCGCACTGGCGGGGAGCACAGATACGCAGTATTTT
cdr3_aa: CASSALAGSTDTQYF

d_call: NA
clone_size: few
j_call: TRBJ2-3
v_call: TRBV7-2
cdr3_nt: TGTGCCAGCAGCTTAGTTTACACAGATACGCAGTATTTT
cdr3_aa: CASSLVYTDTQYF

d_call: NA
clone_size: few
j_call: TRBJ2-3
v_call: TRBV20-1
cdr3_nt: TGCAGTGCAACCTTGGCGGGGTTCACAGATACGCAGTATTTT
cdr3_aa: CSATLAGFTDTQYF

d_call: NA
clone_size: NA
j_call: TRBJ2-2
v_call: TRBV6-5
cdr3_nt: TGTGCCAGCAGTTACTCGATCCGGGAGAAGCTGTTTTTT
cdr3_aa: CASSYSIREKLFF

d_call: NA
clone_size: many
j_call: TRBJ2-3
v_call: TRBV6-5
cdr3_nt: TGTGCCAGCAGTTACTCGGGGCGTAGCACAGATACGCAGTATTTT
cdr3_aa: CASSYSGRSTDTQYF

d_call: TRBD2
clone_size: many
j_call: TRBJ2-3
v_call: TRBV7-2
cdr3_nt: TGTGCCAGCAGCGGCGGGGGGGCTGGCACAGATACGCAGTATTTT
cdr3_aa: CASSGGGAGTDTQYF